A single sample gave rise to the 3 T cell receptor beta chains below, sequenced in a study of T cell clones after liver transplantation. Clones were sequenced by immunoSEQ multiplex PCR, and TCRdb holds only the in-frame ones, with some missing. The sample records about 120,000 clones, 90% being singletons. Sequenced here: CD4+ T cells from blood, sampled 12 months after liver transplant. These receptors originate from a human patient who received a liver transplant. Some of the T cells may derive from the graft donor.

This clone was seen a single time. The chain joins TRBV5-1 to TRBJ2-1; 11 bases agree with TRBD1. Germline V gene lookup returns CDR1 SGHRS and CDR2 YFSETQ. The V gene end was trimmed by 4 bases and the J gene end by 9 bases; junction bases not matched to a gene: 6. There are 14 residues in the CDR3. The CDR3 loop reads CASSLGQGAGEQFF. The CDR3 DNA follows: TGCGCCAGCAGCCTCGGACAGGGGGCTGGTGAGCAGTTCTTC. Full variable domain (missing parts from reference TRBV5-1 and TRBJ2-1): KAGVTQTPRYLIKTRGQQVTLSCSPISGHRSVSWYQQTPGQGLQFLFEYFSETQRNKGNFPGRFSGRQFSNSRSEMNVSTLELGDSALYLCASSLGQGAGEQFFGPGTRLTVL.

The J gene is TRBJ2-3, the V gene TRBV6-1; TRBD1 agrees at 8 bases. In germline, CDR1 is MNHNS, CDR2 SASEGT. The CDR3 consists of 14 residues. Trimming at V came to 4 bases and at J to 4 bases, leaving 4 bases not matched to a gene. CDR3 sequence: CASSARTGSDTQYF. CDR3 coding DNA: TGTGCCAGCAGTGCTAGGACAGGGTCAGATACGCAGTATTTT.

The chain links TRBV4-1 to TRBJ2-3, with TRBD1 as a possible D gene (5 bases). The CDR3 contains 15 residues. V dropped 0 bases and J dropped 0 bases, with 7 bases sitting between them. Germline V gene data show CDR1 as MGHRA and CDR2 as YSYEKL. The CDR3 bases are TGCGCCAGCAGCCAAGAGGCAGGGAGCACAGATACGCAGTATTTT. This encodes CASSQEAGSTDTQYF.